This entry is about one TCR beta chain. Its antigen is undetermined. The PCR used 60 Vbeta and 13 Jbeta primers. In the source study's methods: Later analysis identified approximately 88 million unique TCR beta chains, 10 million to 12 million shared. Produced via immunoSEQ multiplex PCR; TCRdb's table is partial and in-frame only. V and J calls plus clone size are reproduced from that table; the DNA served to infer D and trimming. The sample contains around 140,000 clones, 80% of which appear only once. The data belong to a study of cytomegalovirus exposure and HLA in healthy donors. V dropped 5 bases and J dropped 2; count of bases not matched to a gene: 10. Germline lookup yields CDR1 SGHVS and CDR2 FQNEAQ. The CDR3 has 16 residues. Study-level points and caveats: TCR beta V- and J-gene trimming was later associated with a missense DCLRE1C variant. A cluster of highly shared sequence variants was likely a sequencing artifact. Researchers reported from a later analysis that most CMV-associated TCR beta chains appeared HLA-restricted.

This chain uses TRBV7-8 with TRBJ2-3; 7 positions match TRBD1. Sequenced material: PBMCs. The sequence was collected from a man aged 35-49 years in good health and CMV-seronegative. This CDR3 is CASSPGTAAPTDTQYF. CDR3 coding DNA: TGTGCCAGCAGCCCAGGGACAGCCGCCCCCACAGATACGCAGTATTTT.